Below, 9 T cell receptor beta chains from the same sample are listed, as sequenced in a study of human T cells and chemical hapten exposure. Time point noted: patch test 1, 2 weeks after DPC sensitization. The treatment was: therapeutic diphenylcyclopropenone sensitization with weekly scalp DPC. MiXCR, applied by TCRdb to the RACE reads, yields one record per CDR3 protein. The top ten clones hold roughly 6.7% of a sample with some 180,000 distinct CDR3 sequences, under 25% of them seen once. This sample comprised whole blood, obtained in connection with sensitization to the hapten diphenylcyclopropenone (DPC). The receptors derive from a woman aged 50 to 60 with alopecia areata. Some clones in this sample may be carry-over from other donors' samples.

This clonotype was observed a handful of times. The gene calls are TRBV4-1 and TRBJ2-3, with TRBD1 identical over 11 bases. V dropped 3 bases and J dropped 6; count of bases not matched to a gene: 5. The germline gives CDR1 MGHRA, CDR2 YSYEKL. The length of the CDR3 is 15 residues. DNA of the CDR3: TGCGCCAGCAGCCAGGACAGGGGGCATTTCGATACGCAGTATTTT. It specifies CASSQDRGHFDTQYF.

This clonotype appeared a few times. The chain joins TRBV6-4 to TRBJ1-4, with a tentative D call TRBD1 (5 bases). CDR3 length equals 15 residues. The V and J ends lost 4 bases and 10 bases respectively, with 19 bases between them. Germline-derived CDR1 and CDR2 are MRHNA and SNTAGT. CDR3 sequence (DNA): TGTGCCAGCAGTGTACGGGGACTTACTATTCGAAAACTGTTTTTT. Its translation: CASSVRGLTIRKLFF.

In its sample, this clonotype was seen a few times. This chain joins TRBV7-8 and TRBJ2-7; TRBD2 aligns across 10 bases. The germline V gene encodes CDR1 SGHVS and CDR2 FQNEAQ. The CDR3 has 15 amino acids. Unmatched junction bases numbered 4, after V lost 3 bases and J lost 2 bases. CDR3 amino acids: CASSFLAGEAYEQYF. CDR3 bases: TGTGCCAGCAGCTTTCTAGCGGGAGAAGCCTACGAGCAGTACTTC.

This clonotype was observed a few times. The rearrangement uses TRBV29-1 and TRBJ1-3, with D unclear. The germline V gene has CDR1 SQVTM and CDR2 ANQGSEA. V was shortened by 4 bases and J by 0 bases, with 10 bases between the two germline ends. The length of the CDR3 is 14 residues. As DNA, the CDR3 is TGCAGCGTTGGAGGCACCATCTCTGGAAACACCATATATTTT. Amino acids: CSVGGTISGNTIYF. Combining the CDR3 with reference TRBV29-1 and TRBJ1-3 gives the whole variable domain SAVISQKPSRDICQRGTSLTIQCQVDSQVTMMFWYRQQPGQSLTLIATANQGSEATYESGFVIDKFPISRPNLTFSTLTVSNMSPEDSSIYLCSVGGTISGNTIYFGEGSWLTVV.

The rearrangement uses TRBV27 and TRBJ2-1; 7 bases align to TRBD2. The CDR3 covers 11 residues. Germline assignment: CDR1 MNHEY and CDR2 SMNVEV (reference sequence). V was clipped by 6 bases and J by 10 bases; unmatched bases: 3. This CDR3 reads CASSASGEQFF. CDR3 nucleotide sequence: TGTGCCAGCAGCGCTAGCGGAGAGCAGTTCTTC.

This clonotype was seen many times. The chain recombines TRBV29-1 with TRBJ2-1; TRBD2 might be the D (5 bases). Germline loops: CDR1 SQVTM, CDR2 ANQGSEA. Deletions cut 4 bases from V and 6 bases from J, with 16 bases between. CDR3 length: 14 amino acids. The CDR3 bases are TGCAGCGTTGTCCGGGAACGGAGGTCCAATGAGCAGTTCTTC. It translates to CSVVRERRSNEQFF.

This sequence joins TRBV10-3 and TRBJ2-3, with a tentative D call TRBD1 (6 bases). The V gene's germline CDR1 is ENHRY and CDR2 SYGVKD. The CDR3 runs 12 residues. V gave up 8 bases and J gave up 6 bases, with 12 bases separating them. CDR3 region: CAIGTGLDTQYF. CDR3 DNA: TGTGCCATCGGTACAGGGTTGGATACGCAGTATTTT.

In its sample, this clonotype was seen a few times. The chain joins TRBV12-3 or TRBV12-4 to TRBJ2-2; perhaps TRBD1 as D (6 bases). The CDR3 runs to 14 residues. The V end was cut by 4 bases, the J end by 6 bases, with 12 bases between. The CDR3 bases are TGTGCCAGCAGTTCCCAGGGGTGGGCCGGGGAGCTGTTTTTT. Its protein product is CASSSQGWAGELFF.

The J gene is TRBJ1-1, the V gene TRBV9; unclear D gene. CDR1 is SGDLS, CDR2 YYNGEE, per germline. V dropped 4 bases and J dropped 6 bases, with 19 bases sitting between them. This CDR3 contains 15 residues. The CDR3 loop reads CASSPRPDQVSEAFF. The CDR3 DNA is TGTGCCAGCAGCCCCCGACCGGACCAGGTGTCTGAAGCTTTCTTT.